This T cell receptor beta chain was recovered during a study of T cell repertoires in cytomegalovirus infection. Concerning this clonotype: Its antigen is undetermined.

TCRdb processed the reads anew with MiXCR; each CDR3 protein has one entry. The data hold about 130,000 distinct CDR3 sequences, with under 30% observed a single time. Per germline, CDR1 LNHDA and CDR2 SQIVND (reference sequence). The V gene end was trimmed by 3 bases and the J gene end by 4 bases; junction bases not matched to a gene: 4. There are 15 residues in the CDR3. Broader study findings: CMV carriers having the relevant HLA were flagged by cumulative public TCR beta family frequency.

The sequence came from a human donor in good health (CMV status not recorded). Some clones in this sample may be carry-over from other donors' samples. The genes are TRBV19 and TRBJ2-1, with 9 bases matching TRBD2. Sample: PBMCs, sequenced either directly or after in vitro stimulation (not recorded which). The CDR3 spells CASSMGLAGYNEQFF. As DNA, the CDR3 is TGTGCCAGTAGTATGGGGCTAGCGGGGTACAATGAGCAGTTCTTC.